This is a list of T cell receptor beta chains from one sample in a study of Ad26.COV2.S vaccination and SARS-CoV-2 variants. Generated by immunoSEQ multiplex PCR, the TCRdb table keeps only in-frame clones and is missing some. Of about 350,000 clones listed, around 90% are singletons. The sample in question was peripheral blood, obtained after recovery from COVID-19. The receptors stem from a human donor who had recovered from COVID-19. Both conserved end residues are part of each CDR3. The D gene is left open where the match is weak. The size entry is marked missing in some rows and otherwise reads once, few, many or a size class.

cdr3_nt | cdr3_aa | d_call | j_call | clone_size | v_call
TGTGCCAGCCGCGGGGGGCCGACAGATACGCAGTATTTT | CASRGGPTDTQYF | TRBD2 | TRBJ2-3 | few | TRBV11-3
TGTGCCAGCTCCACCCCAGGGAGAAGCAATCAGCCCCAGCATTTT | CASSTPGRSNQPQHF | . | TRBJ1-5 | . | TRBV6-6
TGTGCCAGCAGCCCAACACGGGGGTGGAATCAGCCCCAGCATTTT | CASSPTRGWNQPQHF | . | TRBJ1-5 | once | TRBV6-2/TRBV6-3
TGTGCCAGAAGCTTACGACTAGCCCACGAGCAGTACTTC | CARSLRLAHEQYF | . | TRBJ2-7 | . | TRBV7-5
TGTGCCAGCAGCTCCGCACAGAACACTGAAGCTTTCTTT | CASSSAQNTEAFF | . | TRBJ1-1 | . | TRBV7-3
TGTGCCAGTAAGAGCGTGGGACAGCCTAGTGAAAAACTGTTTTTT | CASKSVGQPSEKLFF | TRBD1 | TRBJ1-4 | . | TRBV19
TGTGCCAGCGGCGTCCAGAGGGAGCAGTACTTC | CASGVQREQYF | . | TRBJ2-7 | . | TRBV7-8
TGTGCCAGCAGTTACTCCGGGCTAGCGGGGGCAGCCTACAATGAGCAGTTCTTC | CASSYSGLAGAAYNEQFF | TRBD2 | TRBJ2-1 | . | TRBV6-2/TRBV6-3
TGTGCCAGCAGTCACAACGAGCAGTACTTC | CASSHNEQYF | . | TRBJ2-7 | . | TRBV28
TGTGCCAGCAGTTTACCGGGGGCATGGGGCTACACCTTC | CASSLPGAWGYTF | . | TRBJ1-2 | . | TRBV12-3/TRBV12-4
TGTGCCAGCAGCTTGGTTCTAGCGGGGGGGCGCGAGCAGTTCTTC | CASSLVLAGGREQFF | TRBD2 | TRBJ2-1 | . | TRBV5-6
TGTGCCAGTAGTATAGAAACGGGGACCACAGATACGCAGTATTTT | CASSIETGTTDTQYF | . | TRBJ2-3 | . | TRBV19
TGCAGTGCTAGTCTCCACAACACAGATACGCAGTATTTT | CSASLHNTDTQYF | . | TRBJ2-3 | . | TRBV20-1
TGTGCCAGCAGCTTGGATGGGGGCCCTGAAGCTTTCTTT | CASSLDGGPEAFF | . | TRBJ1-1 | once | TRBV5-8
TGTGCCAGCAGTTACGGCACAGGGAGCACTGAAGCTTTCTTT | CASSYGTGSTEAFF | . | TRBJ1-1 | once | TRBV6-6
TGTGCCAGCAGCGGGACAGGGGCGGGCCAGCCCCAGCATTTT | CASSGTGAGQPQHF | TRBD1 | TRBJ1-5 | . | TRBV6-5
TGTGCCAGCAGTTCCGGACAGGGGGCGAAGGTCTATGGCTACACCTTC | CASSSGQGAKVYGYTF | TRBD1 | TRBJ1-2 | once | TRBV27
TGTGCCAGCAGGATAGACGGGGACCCCTATGGCTACACCTTC | CASRIDGDPYGYTF | . | TRBJ1-2 | . | TRBV5-4
TGTGCCAGCAGCCGCCCCGGAGGCGAGCAGTACTTC | CASSRPGGEQYF | . | TRBJ2-7 | . | TRBV6-5
TGTGCCAGCAGTTACTCGACAGGAACTGGAAACACCATATATTTT | CASSYSTGTGNTIYF | . | TRBJ1-3 | . | TRBV6-5
TGTGCCAGCAGTTTATACCCTCTTATGAACACTGAAGCTTTCTTT | CASSLYPLMNTEAFF | . | TRBJ1-1 | . | TRBV27
TGTGCCAGCAGTGACCGGGGCAGGGCAGTGGGCCAGCCCCAGCATTTT | CASSDRGRAVGQPQHF | . | TRBJ1-5 | . | TRBV2
TGTGCCAGCAGTTACTATTCTACAGGGGGGTACGAGCAGTACTTC | CASSYYSTGGYEQYF | TRBD1 | TRBJ2-7 | . | TRBV6-5
TGTGCCACCAAAGCGGGGGGGCTTGGACTACATTACGAGCAGTACTTC | CATKAGGLGLHYEQYF | TRBD2 | TRBJ2-7 | . | TRBV24-1
TGTGCCAGCAGTCCGGGACCCGGAGATTACGAGCAGTACTTC | CASSPGPGDYEQYF | . | TRBJ2-7 | . | TRBV7-2
TGTGCCAGTAGTACAAACAGGGGAGGGACCCAGTACTTC | CASSTNRGGTQYF | . | TRBJ2-5 | . | TRBV19
TGTGCCAGAAAAAGGGGGGACAGGGGGCTTGGCTACACCTTC | CARKRGDRGLGYTF | TRBD1 | TRBJ1-2 | . | TRBV11-3
TGTGCCAGCAGCGGAGCGGTGGGGGATACGCAGTATTTT | CASSGAVGDTQYF | . | TRBJ2-3 | . | TRBV9
TGTGCCAGTAGTTGGACAGTCGTTGAGCAGTTCTTC | CASSWTVVEQFF | . | TRBJ2-1 | . | TRBV19
TGCGCCAGCAGCTTGGCCCCAAGCAACACTAACTATGGCTACACCTTC | CASSLAPSNTNYGYTF | . | TRBJ1-2 | . | TRBV5-1
TGTGCTAGTGGTTTTTTAGGGGGAGGGTTCTTC | CASGFLGGGFF | . | TRBJ2-1 | once | TRBV12-5
TGTGCCAGCAGTGTGATAAGGGAAGAGACCCAGTACTTC | CASSVIREETQYF | . | TRBJ2-5 | . | TRBV2
TGTGCCAGCAGCTTAGATACTAGCGTGGAGACCCAGTACTTC | CASSLDTSVETQYF | TRBD2 | TRBJ2-5 | . | TRBV7-2
TGTGCCAGCAGTGACCTACCGGGACTAGCGGCCAATGAGCAGTTCTTC | CASSDLPGLAANEQFF | TRBD2 | TRBJ2-1 | . | TRBV6-4
TGTGCCAGCAGCCCGAACTTGGCTGGCTACACCTTC | CASSPNLAGYTF | . | TRBJ1-2 | . | TRBV12-3/TRBV12-4
TGTGCCAGCACGGGAGGGTACTATGGCTACACCTTC | CASTGGYYGYTF | . | TRBJ1-2 | . | TRBV5-4
TGTGCCAGTAGTATTTCAGGGAGGGGTTTGGCAGATACGCAGTATTTT | CASSISGRGLADTQYF | TRBD2 | TRBJ2-3 | . | TRBV19
TGTGCCAGCTCACTGGACGAGAACACTGAAGCTTTCTTT | CASSLDENTEAFF | . | TRBJ1-1 | . | TRBV18
TGTGCCAGCAGCTCCGCGACAGGGGGCGGTGAAAAACTGTTTTTT | CASSSATGGGEKLFF | TRBD1 | TRBJ1-4 | . | TRBV7-6
TGTGCCAGCTCACCCGACACCTCCTTCGGGGAGCAGTACTTC | CASSPDTSFGEQYF | . | TRBJ2-7 | . | TRBV18
TGTGCCAGCAGCTTCGACAGGGTTGAACAGCCCCAGCATTTT | CASSFDRVEQPQHF | TRBD1 | TRBJ1-5 | . | TRBV7-9
TGCGCCAGCAGTTCGAACACCGGGGAGCTGTTTTTT | CASSSNTGELFF | . | TRBJ2-2 | . | TRBV10-2
TGTGCCATCAAGGAGAGAACTAGCGGGGACACAGATACGCAGTATTTT | CAIKERTSGDTDTQYF | TRBD2 | TRBJ2-3 | . | TRBV10-3
TGCAGTGCTACCCTAGTAAACACCATATATTTT | CSATLVNTIYF | . | TRBJ1-3 | . | TRBV20-1